This entry describes one TCR beta chain. Via MiXCR, TCRdb re-called the 5' RACE reads, giving one row per CDR3 protein. The data show roughly 400,000 distinct CDR3 sequences, around 19% seen once. This record belongs to a study of T cells after yellow fever vaccination. The sequence derives from a man aged 18 to 30 who received the YFV17D yellow fever vaccine. Here the sequenced sample was PBMCs, taken before the yellow fever booster vaccination.

The CDR3 DNA sequence: TGTGCCAGCATACCAACAGGGGGCTCGGAGACCCAGTACTTC. Translating gives CASIPTGGSETQYF. The gene calls are TRBV6-5 and TRBJ2-5; 9 nucleotides line up with TRBD1. CDR1 is MNHEY and CDR2 is SVGAGI in the germline V gene. The CDR3 is 14 residues long. V shed 7 bases and J 5 bases; nucleotides not matched to a gene: 8.